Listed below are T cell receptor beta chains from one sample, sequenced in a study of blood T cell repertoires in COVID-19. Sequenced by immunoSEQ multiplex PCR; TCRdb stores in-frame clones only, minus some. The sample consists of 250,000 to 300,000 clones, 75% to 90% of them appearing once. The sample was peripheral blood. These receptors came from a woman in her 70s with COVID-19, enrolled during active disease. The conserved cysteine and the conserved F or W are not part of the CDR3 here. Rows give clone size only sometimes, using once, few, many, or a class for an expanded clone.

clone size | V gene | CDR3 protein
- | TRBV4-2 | ASSQDEGRDKQPQH
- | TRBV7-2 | ASSLDSGTSFKEQY
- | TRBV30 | AWSSLGGSNEKLF
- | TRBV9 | ASSSPGGNTIY
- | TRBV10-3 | AISESGGLAGGRNEQF
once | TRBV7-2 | ASSLLAGGGLGEQY
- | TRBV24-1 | ATSDRESEAF
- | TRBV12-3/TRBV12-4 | ASSAGEY
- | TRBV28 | ASSLGGLVEEKLF
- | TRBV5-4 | ASIGQGSEAF
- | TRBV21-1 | ASRVRGGPSTDTQY
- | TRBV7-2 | ASTFRGGGYT
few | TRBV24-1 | ATSNTNYEQY
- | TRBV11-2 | ASSLVGGFGSNEQF
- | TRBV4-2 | ASSRKDSSDTDTQY
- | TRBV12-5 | ASGSSTGTYEQY
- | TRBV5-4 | ASRLPGGGEQF
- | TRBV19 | ASNGGGRRGTQY
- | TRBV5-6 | ASSSYYEQY
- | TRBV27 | ASSPRTGGYEAF
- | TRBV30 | AWGGSEGETQY
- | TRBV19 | ASSNSQVEAAIYGYT
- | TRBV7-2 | ASSPREGTRIYEQY
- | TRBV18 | ASSPSGSRNTGELF